This T cell receptor beta chain was recovered during a study of blood T cell repertoires in COVID-19. In the study overall: Sites in the United States, Italy and Spain provided acute and convalescent COVID-19 samples.

Produced via immunoSEQ multiplex PCR; TCRdb's table is partial and in-frame only. The profile shows over 120,000 clones, 70% to 90% of them singletons. Between the trimmed V and J ends, which lost 5 bases and 0 bases, there was a span of 11 bases. The germline gives CDR1 SEHNR, CDR2 FQNEAQ (reference sequence). There are 14 residues in the CDR3. The chain is built from TRBV7-9 and TRBJ2-7; tentatively, D is TRBD1 (6 bases). The sequenced material came from peripheral blood. This clonotype was obtained from a man between 65 and 80 years old with acute or convalescent COVID-19. The CDR3 coding sequence is TGTGCCAGCAGCCTACAGGGTAGCTCCTACGAGCAGTACTTC. Translated: CASSLQGSSYEQYF.